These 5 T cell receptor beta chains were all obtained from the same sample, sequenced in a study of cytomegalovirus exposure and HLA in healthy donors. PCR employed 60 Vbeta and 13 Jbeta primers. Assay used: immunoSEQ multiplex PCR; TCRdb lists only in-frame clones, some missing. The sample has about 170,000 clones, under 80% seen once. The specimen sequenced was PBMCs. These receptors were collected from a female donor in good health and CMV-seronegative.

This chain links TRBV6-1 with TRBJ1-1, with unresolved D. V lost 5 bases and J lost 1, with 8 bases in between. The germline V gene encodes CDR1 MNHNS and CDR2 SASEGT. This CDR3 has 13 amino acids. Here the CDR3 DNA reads TGTGCCAGCAGTCGGGTTCGGAACACTGAAGCTTTCTTT. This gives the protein CASSRVRNTEAFF.

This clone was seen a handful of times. CDR3 bases: TGTGCCAGCAAAGCACAGGGTTACAACTATGGCTACACCTTC. It translates to CASKAQGYNYGYTF. The rearrangement uses TRBV27 and TRBJ1-2, with a weak D call TRBD1 (6 bases). Germline V gene data show CDR1 as MNHEY and CDR2 as SMNVEV (reference sequence). Trimming took off 7 bases at V and 2 bases at J, with 14 bases between the two ends. This CDR3 comprises 14 residues.

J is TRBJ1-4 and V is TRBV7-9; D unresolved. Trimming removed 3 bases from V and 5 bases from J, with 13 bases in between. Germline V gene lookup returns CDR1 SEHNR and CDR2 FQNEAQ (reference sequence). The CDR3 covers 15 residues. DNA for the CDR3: TGTGCCAGCAGCTTGGGTGGGCAGAGCAATGAAAAACTGTTTTTT. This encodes CASSLGGQSNEKLFF.

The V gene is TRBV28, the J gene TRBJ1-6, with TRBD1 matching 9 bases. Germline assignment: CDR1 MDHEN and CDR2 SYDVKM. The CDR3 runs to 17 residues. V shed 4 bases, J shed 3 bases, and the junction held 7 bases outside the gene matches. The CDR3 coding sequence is TGTGCCAGCAGTTACCAGACAGGGGGTATCTATAATTCACCCCTCCACTTT. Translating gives CASSYQTGGIYNSPLHF.

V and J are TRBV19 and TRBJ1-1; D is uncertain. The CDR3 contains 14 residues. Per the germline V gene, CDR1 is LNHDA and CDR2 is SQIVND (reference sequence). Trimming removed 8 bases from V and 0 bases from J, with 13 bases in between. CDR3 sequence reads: CASAGRQVNTEAFF. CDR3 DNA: TGTGCCAGTGCGGGCCGCCAAGTGAACACTGAAGCTTTCTTT. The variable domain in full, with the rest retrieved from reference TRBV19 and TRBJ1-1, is DGGITQSPKYLFRKEGQNVTLSCEQNLNHDAMYWYRQDPGQGLRLIYYSQIVNDFQKGDIAEGYSVSREKKESFPLTVTSAQKNPTAFYLCASAGRQVNTEAFFGQGTRLTVV.